This T cell receptor beta chain originates from a study of OX40 agonist ivuxolimab in advanced cancers. Study information: Patients received the agonistic anti-OX40 (CD134) antibody ivuxolimab. Head and neck, renal cell, melanoma or hepatocellular carcinoma were the cancers that dose-escalation patients had. General study findings and limits: Nonresponders, in some cases, also had low normalized T-cell clonal expansion.

The table came from immunoSEQ multiplex PCR; TCRdb's copy has only in-frame clones and leaves some out. This sample has 55,000 to 70,000 clones, with over 80% found just once. Concerning this clone itself: The antigen is undetermined.

The CDR3 has 15 amino acids. V lost 1 base and J lost 3, with 13 bases in between. CDR1 MNHNS and CDR2 SASEGT come from the germline V gene. This receptor was taken from an adult with an advanced solid tumor such as melanoma, head and neck, liver or kidney cancer. This rearrangement joins TRBV6-1 to TRBJ2-7; D is undetermined. The source material was CD4+ or CD8+ T cells sorted from blood, sampled in a trial of the OX40 agonist ivuxolimab. The CDR3 is CASSEGPLSLYEQYF. CDR3 DNA: TGTGCCAGCAGTGAAGGGCCCCTAAGCCTCTACGAGCAGTACTTC.